This T cell receptor beta chain was profiled in a study of T cells expressing NK-cell markers. Looked up from germline, CDR1 is MNHNS and CDR2 is SASEGT. This CDR3 region has 15 residues. TCRdb reprocessed the 5' RACE reads, with one entry per CDR3 protein and no DNA. Its table records 250,000 to 300,000 distinct CDR3 sequences. Sequenced: blood T cells: a sorted CD56 or NKG2C T cell subset, CD4+ or CD8+ T cells, or bulk PBMC T cells (not recorded which). This receptor was obtained from a woman aged 18 to 75 in good health. The gene calls are TRBV6-1 and TRBJ2-5; TCRdb's D gene call, TRBD2, goes unchecked for lack of DNA. CDR3 region: CASKADRRWEETQYF.